The 32 T cell receptor beta chains reported below all come from one sample, sequenced in a study of cytomegalovirus exposure and HLA in healthy donors. PCR used 60 Vbeta primers and 13 Jbeta primers. The method was immunoSEQ multiplex PCR; TCRdb's version includes in-frame clones alone and lacks a portion of them. The sample has around 110,000 clones; over 60% are singletons. Sequences were obtained from PBMCs. The receptors originated from a man between 25 and 39 years old in good health and CMV-seropositive.

The chain carries TRBV5-1 and TRBJ1-1, with a possible D match to TRBD1 (6 bases). The V and J ends lost 1 base and 6 bases respectively, with 10 bases between them. The CDR3 contains 13 residues. Germline assignment: CDR1 SGHRS and CDR2 YFSETQ. In DNA form, the CDR3 reads TGCGCCAGCAGCTTGTCCAGGGGTCCTGAAGCTTTCTTT. Translation gives CASSLSRGPEAFF.

The genes are TRBV6-1 and TRBJ2-5; 8 nucleotides agree with TRBD1. J gave up 5 bases and V 10 bases, and 9 bases lay outside the gene matches. The CDR3 totals 13 residues. Germline V CDR1 and CDR2: MNHNS, SASEGT. The CDR3 reads CATIYRGTETQYF. Written as DNA, the CDR3 is TGTGCCACCATATACAGGGGGACGGAGACCCAGTACTTC.

The chain is built from TRBV7-5 and TRBJ2-3; no DNA check was done on the table's D call, TRBD1. TRBV7-5 is assigned pseudogene status. The CDR3 loop spans 18 amino acids. CDR3 protein: CARSEGPRDRGLTDTQYF. CDR3 coding DNA: TGTGCCAGAAGCGAAGGGCCTAGGGACAGGGGGCTAACAGATACGCAGTATTTT.

The rearrangement uses TRBV11-1 and TRBJ2-3; unclear D gene. Germline CDR1 reads SGHAT; CDR2 reads FQDESV (reference sequence). V was pared by 5 bases and J by 5 bases, with 11 bases between. This CDR3 has 13 amino acids. This CDR3 reads CASSKGGRDTQYF. The CDR3 DNA reads TGTGCCAGCAGCAAAGGCGGCCGAGATACGCAGTATTTT.

This clone was recorded a few times. The chain joins TRBV7-3 to TRBJ2-5; TRBD2 is a possible D gene (6 bases). V lost 2 bases and J 4 bases, leaving 14 bases between the germline ends. The CDR3 sequence is 15 residues long. Germline lookup yields CDR1 SGHTA and CDR2 FQGTGA. This CDR3 reads CASSLGSGRGETQYF. The CDR3 nucleotides are TGTGCCAGCAGCTTAGGTAGCGGCCGGGGAGAGACCCAGTACTTC.

This sequence joins TRBV10-3 and TRBJ2-5; the D gene is possibly TRBD1 (5 bases). This CDR3 spans 13 amino acids. V lost 4 bases and J 5 bases, leaving 11 bases between the germline ends. The germline V gene encodes CDR1 ENHRY and CDR2 SYGVKD. The CDR3: CAISVPGRETQYF. The DNA of the CDR3 is TGTGCCATCAGTGTGCCAGGGCGGGAGACCCAGTACTTC.

The chain carries TRBV4-3 and TRBJ2-7; perhaps TRBD1 as D (5 bases). Germline V CDR1 and CDR2: LGHNA, YSLEER. The length of the CDR3 is 18 residues. The V and J ends lost 4 bases and 1 base respectively, with 23 bases between them. CDR3: CASSPYLSAVAGSYEQYF. The CDR3 bases are TGCGCCAGCAGCCCATATCTGTCGGCGGTGGCAGGGTCCTACGAGCAGTACTTC.

This chain uses TRBV11-2 with TRBJ2-3, with D possibly TRBD2 on 5 matching bases. CDR1 and CDR2 from the germline V gene are SGHAT and FQNNGV. This CDR3 spans 14 amino acids. V gave up 5 bases and J gave up 0 bases, with 9 bases separating them. CDR3 coding DNA: TGTGCCAGCAGCAGGGCGGGTAGCACAGATACGCAGTATTTT. Translating gives CASSRAGSTDTQYF.

The V gene is TRBV7-9, the J gene TRBJ1-3, with D possibly matching TRBD1 (6 bases). The CDR3 sequence is 17 residues long. The V gene's germline CDR1 is SEHNR and CDR2 FQNEAQ (reference sequence). V was cut by 0 bases and J by 0 bases, with 12 bases left in between. CDR3 nucleotides: TGTGCCAGCAGCTTAGCGTTTCGGGGGGCCTCTGGAAACACCATATATTTT. Encoded protein: CASSLAFRGASGNTIYF. The variable domain in full, completed from reference TRBV7-9 and TRBJ1-3, reads DTGVSQNPRHKITKRGQNVTFRCDPISEHNRLYWYRQTLGQGPEFLTYFQNEAQLEKSRLLSDRFSAERPKGSFSTLEIQRTEQGDSAMYLCASSLAFRGASGNTIYFGEGSWLTVV.

The rearrangement uses TRBV9 and TRBJ2-3; the D gene is possibly TRBD2 (6 bases). V was cut by 3 bases and J by 8 bases, with 13 bases left in between. Germline V gene data show CDR1 as SGDLS and CDR2 as YYNGEE. The CDR3 has 13 residues. CDR3 loop: CASSGGDLGTQYF. DNA of the CDR3: TGTGCCAGCAGCGGAGGGGACTTGGGTACGCAGTATTTT.

This clone was detected once. The V and J genes are TRBV4-1 and TRBJ2-1, with TRBD2 matching over 11 bases. Unmatched junction bases numbered 5, after V lost 1 base and J lost 6 bases. CDR1 is MGHRA and CDR2 is YSYEKL in the germline V gene. The CDR3 covers 16 residues. The CDR3 loop is CASSQGLAGGTNEQFF. CDR3 DNA: TGCGCCAGCAGCCAAGGCTTAGCGGGGGGGACCAATGAGCAGTTCTTC.

V is TRBV5-8 and J is TRBJ1-1; D might be TRBD1 (5 bases). CDR1 and CDR2 (germline): SGHTS, YDEGEE. The length of the CDR3 is 15 residues. With 0 bases removed from V and 1 base from J, the gap between germline ends came to 10 bases. The CDR3 coding sequence is TGTGCCAGCAGCTTGGATGGACACAGGAACACTGAAGCTTTCTTT. Translation gives CASSLDGHRNTEAFF.

CDR3 DNA: TGCGCCAGCAGCCCCCGACTAGCGGGGAGGGCAGATACGCAGTATTTT. It yields the protein CASSPRLAGRADTQYF. The rearrangement joins TRBV5-1 to TRBJ2-3, with 11 nucleotides matching TRBD2. This CDR3 contains 16 residues. The J segment lost 4 bases and the V segment lost 4 bases, leaving 8 bases of the junction unmatched. The V gene's germline CDR1 is SGHRS and CDR2 YFSETQ.

V gene TRBV2 combines with J gene TRBJ2-2; 8 bases are a match to TRBD2. The junction had 5 bases not matched to a gene; V was cut back by 1 base and J by 7 bases. This CDR3 has 15 residues. CDR1 is SNHLY, CDR2 FYNNEI, per germline. CDR3 amino acids: CASSEGGTSNGELFF. In DNA form, the CDR3 reads TGTGCCAGCAGTGAAGGGGGGACTAGTAACGGGGAGCTGTTTTTT.

The chain employs TRBV4-2 and TRBJ2-5; TRBD2 aligns across 11 bases. V lost 4 bases to trimming and J lost 2 bases; unmatched junction nucleotides: 3. CDR1 and CDR2 (germline): LGHNA, YNFKEQ. This CDR3 has 15 residues. CDR3 DNA sequence: TGTGCCAGCAGCCGCGGGACTAGCGGACAAGAGACCCAGTACTTC. This encodes CASSRGTSGQETQYF.

The sample holds one count of this clone. The chain has TRBV11-2 and TRBJ2-3, with a tentative D call TRBD2 (8 bases). The germline gives CDR1 SGHAT, CDR2 FQNNGV. V was shortened by 5 bases and J by 0 bases, with 21 bases between the two germline ends. CDR3 size: 18 residues. The DNA of the CDR3 is TGTGCCAGCAGCCAGGGGGTGGTAGCGGGGTATAGCACAGATACGCAGTATTTT. As protein: CASSQGVVAGYSTDTQYF.

A few counts support this clone. This chain uses TRBV6-6 with TRBJ1-1; D is unresolved. The CDR3 has 15 amino acids. V gave up 6 bases and J gave up 3 bases, with 17 bases separating them. Germline values: CDR1 MNHNY, CDR2 SVGAGI (reference sequence). The CDR3 is CASSRVYTDHTEAFF. DNA of the CDR3: TGTGCCAGCAGCCGAGTGTATACAGATCACACTGAAGCTTTCTTT.

This clone was detected only a few times. The CDR3 protein is CASSLGGDRKYEQYF. CDR3 in DNA: TGTGCCAGCAGCTTAGGAGGAGACAGGAAGTACGAGCAGTACTTC. This rearrangement joins TRBV7-9 to TRBJ2-7; D may be TRBD1 (6 bases). There are 15 residues in the CDR3. In germline, CDR1 is SEHNR, CDR2 FQNEAQ (reference sequence). Trimming shortened V by 1 base and J by 4 bases, and 14 bases separated the two germline ends. Full variable domain (missing parts from reference TRBV7-9 and TRBJ2-7): DTGVSQNPRHKITKRGQNVTFRCDPISEHNRLYWYRQTLGQGPEFLTYFQNEAQLEKSRLLSDRFSAERPKGSFSTLEIQRTEQGDSAMYLCASSLGGDRKYEQYFGPGTRLTVT.

The chain carries TRBV6-6 and TRBJ1-4; no reliable D call. Deletions cut 5 bases from V and 5 bases from J, with 6 bases between. The CDR3 is 12 residues long. In germline, CDR1 is MNHNY, CDR2 SVGAGI (reference sequence). CDR3 amino acids: CASSTENEKLFF. CDR3 coding DNA: TGTGCCAGCAGTACAGAGAATGAAAAACTGTTTTTT.

V usage is TRBV28 and J usage is TRBJ2-1; 8 nucleotides match TRBD2. CDR1 and CDR2 (germline): MDHEN, SYDVKM. The V segment lost 7 bases and the J segment 5 bases; nucleotides outside the gene matches: 10. This CDR3 region has 15 residues. This chain's CDR3 is CASKLPGLGHNEQFF. DNA of the CDR3: TGTGCCAGCAAGCTCCCGGGACTAGGGCACAATGAGCAGTTCTTC.

CDR3 residues: CAWSRGQGSGNTIYF. CDR3 in DNA: TGTGCCTGGAGTAGGGGACAGGGGAGTGGAAACACCATATATTTT. V is TRBV30 and J is TRBJ1-3; 10 bases align to TRBD1. The CDR3 is 15 amino acids. Germline V CDR1 and CDR2: GTSNPN, SVGIG (reference sequence). J was trimmed by 3 bases and V by 2 bases; bases with no gene match: 4.

As to this clone: The junction and the germline gene differ at one end; a read error may be behind it. The chain recombines TRBV7-9 with TRBJ1-2; TRBD1 aligns across 8 bases. CDR3 size: 14 residues. CDR1 is SEHNR, CDR2 FQNEAQ, per germline (reference sequence). The CDR3 region has the DNA TGTTCCAGCAGCTTCCCGGACAGGGTAGGAGGCTACACCTTC. Translated, it gives CSSSFPDRVGGYTF.

The chain employs TRBV19 and TRBJ2-2; TRBD2 matches at 8 bases. CDR1 is LNHDA and CDR2 is SQIVND in the germline V gene (reference sequence). The CDR3 loop spans 17 amino acids. V was clipped by 1 base and J by 3 bases; unmatched bases: 7. The CDR3 DNA reads TGTGCCAGTAGTATAGGTCGAGAGCGGGGGTACACCGGGGAGCTGTTTTTT. Its protein is CASSIGRERGYTGELFF.

This chain links TRBV4-2 with TRBJ2-7; the D gene is possibly TRBD1 (6 bases). The V end lost 2 bases, the J end lost 7 bases, and 27 bases lay between the germline ends. The CDR3 covers 18 residues. Germline values: CDR1 LGHNA, CDR2 YNFKEQ. CDR3 protein: CASSQLSSLWDNPEEQYF. Written as DNA, the CDR3 is TGTGCCAGCAGCCAACTCAGCAGCCTATGGGACAACCCTGAGGAGCAGTACTTC.

The chain employs TRBV10-3 and TRBJ1-1; a possible D gene is TRBD1 (5 bases). V was shortened by 5 bases and J by 7 bases, with 26 bases between the two germline ends. CDR1 is ENHRY, CDR2 SYGVKD, per germline. This CDR3 region has 17 residues. The CDR3 protein is CAISMGGLSRGSGEAFF. Written as DNA, the CDR3 is TGTGCCATCAGTATGGGGGGTTTGAGCCGAGGAAGCGGTGAAGCTTTCTTT.

This chain links TRBV6-6 with TRBJ1-6; D possibly corresponds to TRBD1 (5 bases). V lost 2 bases and J lost 10, with 12 bases in between. The CDR3 is 14 residues long. Germline CDR1 and CDR2: MNHNY and SVGAGI (reference sequence). The CDR3 DNA reads TGTGCCAGCAGTTACCGTCAGGGAGGATCACCCCTCCACTTT. Its translation: CASSYRQGGSPLHF.

This clone occurred once. V is TRBV28 and J is TRBJ2-6; the D is unclear. V lost 2 bases to trimming and J lost 0 bases, with 14 bases between them. The germline V gene encodes CDR1 MDHEN and CDR2 SYDVKM. This CDR3 contains 18 residues. CDR3 region: CASSLIFQASSGANVLTF. CDR3 coding DNA: TGTGCCAGCAGTTTAATTTTCCAGGCCAGCTCTGGGGCCAACGTCCTGACTTTC.

The chain is built from TRBV4-3 and TRBJ1-2; 10 bases fit TRBD1. The V gene end was trimmed by 4 bases and the J gene end by 4 bases; junction bases not matched to a gene: 6. The CDR3 runs 15 residues. The germline CDR1 and CDR2 sequences are LGHNA and YSLEER. The CDR3 here is CASSLTTGGGYGYTF. DNA of the CDR3: TGCGCCAGCAGCCTCACGACAGGGGGCGGCTATGGCTACACCTTC.

In its sample, this clone was seen a few times. The V and J genes are TRBV9 and TRBJ2-7; TRBD1 aligns across 12 bases. Losses at the gene ends were 2 bases for V and 7 bases for J; bases not matched to a gene: 4. The CDR3 contains 14 residues. Germline V gene lookup returns CDR1 SGDLS and CDR2 YYNGEE. This CDR3 reads CASSVRDRGREQYF. DNA for the CDR3: TGTGCCAGCAGCGTCAGGGACAGGGGGCGTGAGCAGTACTTC.

This chain links TRBV7-2 with TRBJ2-7; 12 bases match TRBD1. The CDR3 runs 15 residues. Looked up from germline, CDR1 is SGHTA and CDR2 is FQGNSA. Trimming removed 5 bases from V and 6 bases from J; junction bases left unmatched: 8. The CDR3 DNA reads TGTGCCAGCAGCCCTTGGGACAGGGGGCAGTCCGAGCAGTACTTC. It yields the protein CASSPWDRGQSEQYF. Full variable domain (missing parts from reference TRBV7-2 and TRBJ2-7): GAGVSQSPSNKVTEKGKDVELRCDPISGHTALYWYRQSLGQGLEFLIYFQGNSAPDKSGLPSDRFSAERTGGSVSTLTIQRTQQEDSAVYLCASSPWDRGQSEQYFGPGTRLTVT.

J is TRBJ2-5 and V is TRBV21-1; the table assigns TRBD1, which was not confirmed against the DNA. The end of the DNA fits TRBJ2-7 better, so the J call may be wrong. TRBV21-1 is given as a pseudogene. CDR3 length: 17 amino acids. The CDR3 nucleotides read TGTGCCAGCAGCAAAGAAGAAGAGGGCAGGGGATTCTACGAGCAGTACTTC. Protein product: CASSKEEEGRGFYEQYF.

The chain links TRBV4-3 to TRBJ1-1; tentative D call: TRBD1 (6 bases). V was cut by 4 bases and J by 0 bases, with 12 bases left in between. The germline V gene encodes CDR1 LGHNA and CDR2 YSLEER. The CDR3 is 15 amino acids. CDR3 loop: CASSPGQWMNTEAFF. DNA of the CDR3: TGCGCCAGCAGCCCCGGACAGTGGATGAACACTGAAGCTTTCTTT.